The TCR beta chain under discussion was sequenced for a study of control samples from healthy donors and cancer patients. CDR1 SGHDT and CDR2 YYEEEE come from the germline V gene. V was cut by 4 bases and J by 8 bases, with 19 bases left in between. This CDR3 is 15 amino acids long. The assay was immunoSEQ multiplex PCR, and TCRdb's table has in-frame clones only and misses some. Of 150,000 to 200,000 clones in the sample, 85% to 95% were seen once. This receptor was taken from a man aged 18 to 29 in good health. This sequence joins TRBV5-6 and TRBJ2-1; D may be TRBD2 (6 bases). The sequencing input was blood. The DNA of the CDR3 is TGTGCCAGCAGCAACCGGGACTTACTAGTCTATGAGCAGTTCTTC. It codes for CASSNRDLLVYEQFF.